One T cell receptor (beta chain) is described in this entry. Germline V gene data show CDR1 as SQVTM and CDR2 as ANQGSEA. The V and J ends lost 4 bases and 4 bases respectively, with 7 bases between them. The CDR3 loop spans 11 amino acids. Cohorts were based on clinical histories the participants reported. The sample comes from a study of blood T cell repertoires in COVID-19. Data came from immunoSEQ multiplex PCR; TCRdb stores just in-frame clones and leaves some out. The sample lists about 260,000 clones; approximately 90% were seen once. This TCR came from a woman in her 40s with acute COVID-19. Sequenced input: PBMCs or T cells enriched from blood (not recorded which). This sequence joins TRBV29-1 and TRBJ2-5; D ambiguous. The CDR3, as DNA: TGCAGCGTTGGCAGAAGAGAGACCCAGTACTTC. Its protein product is CSVGRRETQYF.